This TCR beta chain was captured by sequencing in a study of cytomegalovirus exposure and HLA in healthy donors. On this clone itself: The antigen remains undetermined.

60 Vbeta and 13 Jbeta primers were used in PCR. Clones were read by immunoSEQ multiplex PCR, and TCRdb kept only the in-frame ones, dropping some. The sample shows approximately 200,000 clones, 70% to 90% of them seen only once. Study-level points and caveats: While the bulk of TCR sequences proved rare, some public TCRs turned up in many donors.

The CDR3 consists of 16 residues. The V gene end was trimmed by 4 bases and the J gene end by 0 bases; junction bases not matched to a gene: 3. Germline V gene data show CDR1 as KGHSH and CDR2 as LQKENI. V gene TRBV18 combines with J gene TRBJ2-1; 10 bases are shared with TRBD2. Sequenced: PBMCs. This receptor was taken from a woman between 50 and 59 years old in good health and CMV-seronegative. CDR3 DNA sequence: TGTGCCAGCTCACTAAGGACTAGCGGCTCCTACAATGAGCAGTTCTTC. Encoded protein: CASSLRTSGSYNEQFF.